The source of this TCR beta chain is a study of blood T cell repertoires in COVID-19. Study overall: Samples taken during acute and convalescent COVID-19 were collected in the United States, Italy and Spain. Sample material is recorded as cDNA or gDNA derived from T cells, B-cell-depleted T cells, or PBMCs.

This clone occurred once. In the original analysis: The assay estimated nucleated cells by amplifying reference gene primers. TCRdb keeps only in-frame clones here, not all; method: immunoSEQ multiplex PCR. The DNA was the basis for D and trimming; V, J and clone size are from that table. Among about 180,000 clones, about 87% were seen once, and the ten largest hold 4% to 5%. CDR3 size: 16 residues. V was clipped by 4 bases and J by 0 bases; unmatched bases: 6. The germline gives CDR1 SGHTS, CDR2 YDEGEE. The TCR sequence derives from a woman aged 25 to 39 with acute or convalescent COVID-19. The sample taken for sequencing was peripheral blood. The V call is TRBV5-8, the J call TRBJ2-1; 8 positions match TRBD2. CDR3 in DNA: TGTGCCAGCAGCACACTAGCGGCTCGCTCCTACAATGAGCAGTTCTTC. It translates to CASSTLAARSYNEQFF.